This T cell receptor (beta chain) was retrieved from a study of shared clonotypes between healthy human individuals. CD4+ cells yielded CD45RA+ naive and CD45RA-negative memory subsets. V was pared by 0 bases and J by 4 bases, with 3 bases of the junction left unmatched. CDR1 is SGHNT, CDR2 YYREEE, per germline (reference sequence). This CDR3 contains 16 residues. Sorted-subset replicate PCRs used around 220 ng DNA, tens of thousands of T cell genomes. Assay used: immunoSEQ multiplex PCR; TCRdb lists only in-frame clones, some missing. This table has fewer than 1.6 million clones, 98% appearing once. The sequence was obtained from a man aged 25 to 40 in good health. Sample: naive CD4+ T cells sorted from blood. Subset described: CD45RA+ positively selected. The chain recombines TRBV5-4 with TRBJ2-2; TRBD2 matches at 10 bases. This chain's CDR3 is CASSLGVAGGTGELFF. For the CDR3, the DNA is TGTGCCAGCAGCTTGGGGGTAGCGGGAGGCACCGGGGAGCTGTTTTTT.